This is a list of T cell receptor beta chains from one sample in a study of CD8 T cells in ankylosing spondylitis. TCRdb reanalysed the 5' RACE reads using MiXCR and keeps one entry per CDR3 protein. The sample records some 200,000 distinct CDR3 sequences, about 6.7% being singletons. Material: blood, either unsorted or a sorted T cell fraction (not recorded which). These TCRs come from a male donor with ankylosing spondylitis. Both conserved end residues are part of each CDR3. A D gene is named only where the DNA matches it firmly. Some rows mark clone size as missing; the rest say once, few, many or name a class of expanded clone.

>few|NA|TRBJ1-1|TRBV14
CASSQARGLAFF
TGTGCCAGCAGCCAAGCCAGGGGTTTAGCTTTCTTT
>many|TRBD1|TRBJ2-3|TRBV27
CASSLFPRNRGQTDTQYF
TGTGCCAGCAGTTTATTTCCCAGAAACAGGGGTCAGACAGATACGCAGTATTTT
>many|TRBD1|TRBJ1-5|TRBV4-3
CASSQDWTGKQPQHF
TGCGCCAGCAGCCAAGACTGGACAGGGAAACAGCCCCAGCATTTT
>many|NA|TRBJ1-1|TRBV9
CASSVGGTEAFF
TGTGCCAGCAGCGTAGGGGGTACTGAAGCTTTCTTT
>many|NA|TRBJ1-2|TRBV6-1
CASRPTGTGRLSGYGYTF
TGTGCCAGCAGGCCTACCGGGACGGGCCGTCTGTCGGGCTATGGCTACACCTTC
>many|NA|TRBJ1-2|TRBV4-3
CASSQDGDIYGYTF
TGCGCCAGCAGCCAAGATGGGGACATCTATGGCTACACCTTC
>many|TRBD1|TRBJ2-3|TRBV18
CASSPAPWDRGDTQYF
TGTGCCAGCTCGCCGGCTCCCTGGGACAGGGGAGATACGCAGTATTTT
>many|TRBD2|TRBJ2-3|TRBV5-1
CASSLEGTSGTDTQYF
TGCGCCAGCAGCTTGGAGGGGACTAGCGGTACAGATACGCAGTATTTT
>many|NA|TRBJ2-3|TRBV20-1
CSARGTGHVSTDTQYF
TGCAGTGCTAGAGGAACAGGCCACGTGAGCACAGATACGCAGTATTTT
>many|NA|TRBJ2-7|TRBV5-6
CASSPSGVAYEQYF
TGTGCCAGCAGCCCCTCGGGGGTAGCCTACGAGCAGTACTTC
>many|NA|TRBJ2-3|TRBV28
CASSFSDLTDTQYF
TGTGCCAGCAGCTTCTCGGACCTCACAGATACGCAGTATTTT
>many|NA|TRBJ1-5|TRBV4-3
CASSEGRTSNQPQHF
TGCGCCAGCTCTGAGGGACGGACAAGCAATCAGCCCCAGCATTTT
>many|NA|TRBJ1-4|TRBV6-5
CASSYSKRRGEKLFF
TGTGCCAGCAGTTACTCGAAACGACGTGGTGAAAAACTGTTTTTT
>many|TRBD1|TRBJ1-2|TRBV4-3
CASSPGTGRTNYGYTF
TGCGCCAGCAGCCCCGGGACAGGGAGGACTAACTATGGCTACACCTTC
>many|NA|TRBJ2-7|TRBV7-8
CASSLGASSSYEQYF
TGTGCCAGCAGCTTAGGGGCCAGCAGCTCCTACGAGCAGTACTTC
>many|NA|TRBJ2-7|TRBV29-1
CSVEGQWGRRGEQYF
TGCAGCGTTGAAGGTCAGTGGGGCCGCCGAGGCGAGCAGTACTTC
>many|TRBD2|TRBJ2-7|TRBV5-1
CASSWEGGGYEQYF
TGCGCCAGCAGCTGGGAGGGAGGCGGATACGAGCAGTACTTC
>few|NA|TRBJ2-2|TRBV5-1
CASSLVMAGAKFPGELFF
TGCGCCAGCAGCTTGGTTATGGCGGGGGCGAAATTTCCCGGGGAGCTGTTTTTT
>many|TRBD2|TRBJ2-3|TRBV3-1
CASRPTITSGGPSYTDTQYF
TGTGCCAGCAGACCGACGATTACTAGCGGGGGCCCCAGCTACACAGATACGCAGTATTTT
>many|NA|TRBJ2-2|TRBV7-8
CASSSSYRVELFF
TGTGCCAGCAGCTCCTCGTACAGGGTCGAGCTGTTTTTT
>many|NA|TRBJ1-2|TRBV27
CASRQSGGVISGYTF
TGTGCCAGCAGGCAGTCTGGGGGGGTAATAAGTGGCTACACCTTC
>NA|TRBD1|TRBJ2-2|TRBV4-3
CASSQDRTGNTGELFF
TGCGCCAGCAGCCAAGACCGGACAGGAAACACCGGGGAGCTGTTTTTT
>few|TRBD1|TRBJ1-5|TRBV24-1
CATSEPGTGAGQPQHF
TGTGCCACCAGTGAACCTGGGACAGGGGCAGGTCAGCCCCAGCATTTT
>many|NA|TRBJ1-1|TRBV6-2/TRBV6-3
CASSWTLNTEAFF
TGTGCCAGCAGTTGGACACTGAACACTGAAGCTTTCTTT
>many|TRBD1|TRBJ2-1|TRBV29-1
CSGKINRGPLLEQFF
TGCAGCGGAAAGATTAACAGGGGCCCTCTCCTTGAGCAGTTCTTC
>many|TRBD1|TRBJ1-4|TRBV7-9
CASSLGQYATNEKLFF
TGTGCCAGCAGCTTGGGACAGTATGCAACTAATGAAAAACTGTTTTTT
>many|NA|TRBJ1-5|TRBV7-2
CASSLGGVAQPQHF
TGTGCCAGCAGCTTAGGAGGGGTAGCTCAGCCCCAGCATTTT
>many|TRBD1|TRBJ2-5|TRBV4-1
CASSPRGQGEETQYF
TGCGCCAGCAGCCCCCGCGGACAGGGCGAAGAGACCCAGTACTTC
>many|TRBD1|TRBJ2-7|TRBV27
CASSLTGDEQYF
TGTGCCAGCAGTCTCACAGGGGACGAGCAGTACTTC
>few|NA|TRBJ2-7|TRBV6-5
CASSYSSTPYEQYF
TGTGCCAGCAGTTACTCCTCTACCCCCTACGAGCAGTACTTC
>NA|TRBD2|TRBJ2-3|TRBV28
CATRGTSGRAQYF
TGTGCCACCCGAGGGACTAGCGGGAGAGCGCAGTATTTT
>many|NA|TRBJ1-3|TRBV12-3/TRBV12-4
CASSSYRIYF
TGTGCCAGCAGTTCTTACAGGATATATTTT
>NA|NA|TRBJ2-3|TRBV4-2
CASSQALYGARGVLYSTDTQYF
TGTGCCAGCAGCCAAGCCCTTTATGGGGCTAGAGGAGTCCTTTATTCCACAGATACGCAGTATTTT
>NA|TRBD2|TRBJ2-3|TRBV5-5
CASSSSVGGYTDTQYF
TGTGCCAGCAGCTCATCCGTGGGGGGGTACACAGATACGCAGTATTTT
>many|NA|TRBJ2-7|TRBV2
CASRGRQYYEQYF
TGTGCCAGCAGGGGACGACAGTACTACGAGCAGTACTTC
>many|TRBD1|TRBJ1-1|TRBV12-3/TRBV12-4
CASSLVAGTGTEAFF
TGTGCCAGCAGTTTAGTGGCCGGGACAGGGACCGAAGCTTTCTTT
>many|TRBD1|TRBJ2-7|TRBV6-1
CASSPHTGGYEQYF
TGTGCCAGCAGCCCTCATACAGGGGGGTACGAGCAGTACTTC
>NA|TRBD2|TRBJ2-3|TRBV9
CASSARLAGLVDTQYF
TGTGCCAGCAGCGCCAGACTAGCGGGATTGGTAGATACGCAGTATTTT
>many|TRBD2|TRBJ2-5|TRBV27
CASSPGTSGSRETQYF
TGTGCCAGCAGCCCCGGGACTAGCGGGAGTCGGGAGACCCAGTACTTC
>many|NA|TRBJ1-5|TRBV4-1
CASSQVGTNQPQHF
TGCGCCAGCAGCCAAGTCGGGACGAATCAGCCCCAGCATTTT
>many|TRBD1|TRBJ2-7|TRBV24-1
CATSDPDRVTYEQYF
TGTGCCACCAGTGATCCGGACAGGGTGACCTACGAGCAGTACTTC
>NA|TRBD2|TRBJ2-1|TRBV15
CATSRRTSGTGDEQFF
TGTGCCACCAGCCGGAGGACTAGCGGGACTGGCGATGAGCAGTTCTTC
>once|NA|TRBJ2-7|TRBV7-8
CASSLGWGETYEQYF
TGTGCCAGCAGCTTAGGATGGGGGGAAACCTACGAGCAGTACTTC
>many|TRBD2|TRBJ2-1|TRBV6-1
CASSMGLAGGGSSYNEQFF
TGTGCCAGCAGCATGGGACTAGCGGGAGGGGGGAGCTCCTACAATGAGCAGTTCTTC
>few|NA|TRBJ2-7|TRBV14
CASSQDFPSYEQYF
TGTGCCAGCAGCCAAGATTTTCCCTCCTACGAGCAGTACTTC
>many|NA|TRBJ1-3|TRBV11-2
CASSLRSGSSSGNTIYF
TGTGCCAGCAGCTTAAGATCAGGTTCGAGCTCTGGAAACACCATATATTTT
>NA|TRBD1|TRBJ1-1|TRBV7-6
CASSPLTGVNTEAFF
TGTGCCAGCAGCCCGTTGACAGGGGTGAACACTGAAGCTTTCTTT
>many|TRBD1|TRBJ2-7|TRBV4-1
CASAPGQGGTYEQYF
TGCGCCAGCGCGCCGGGACAGGGGGGGACCTACGAGCAGTACTTC
>few|TRBD1|TRBJ2-7|TRBV28
CASSLWRPGQGYEQYF
TGTGCCAGCAGTTTGTGGCGACCGGGACAGGGGTACGAGCAGTACTTC
>NA|TRBD2|TRBJ2-3|TRBV7-3
CASSFMRGRRQDTQYF
TGTGCCAGCAGCTTTATGCGGGGGAGACGTCAGGATACGCAGTATTTT
>many|NA|TRBJ1-1|TRBV9
CASSVVLTEAFF
TGTGCCAGCAGCGTAGTCCTCACTGAAGCTTTCTTT
>many|NA|TRBJ2-7|TRBV27
CASSSGVQYRQYF
TGTGCCAGCAGTTCCGGGGTCCAGTATCGGCAGTACTTC
>many|NA|TRBJ2-1|TRBV28
CASRRLPRPIDEQFF
TGTGCCAGTCGCCGGTTACCCCGGCCTATCGATGAGCAGTTCTTC
>NA|NA|TRBJ2-3|TRBV4-2
CASSQRQGVRTDTQYF
TGTGCCAGCAGCCAAAGGCAGGGAGTGCGGACAGATACGCAGTATTTT
>many|NA|TRBJ1-6|TRBV20-1
CSARVFRVAESSPLHF
TGCAGTGCTAGAGTGTTTCGGGTGGCCGAGAGCTCACCCCTCCACTTT
>NA|NA|TRBJ2-5|TRBV7-2
CASSSGWPQYF
TGTGCCAGCAGCTCCGGGTGGCCCCAGTACTTC
>few|NA|TRBJ1-6|TRBV20-1
CSARDQDDSSYNSPLHF
TGCAGTGCTAGAGATCAAGATGATAGCTCCTATAATTCACCCCTCCACTTT